This TCR beta chain was captured by sequencing in a study of blood T cells in healthy people across ages. This CDR3 has 13 amino acids. Trimming removed 5 bases from V and 0 bases from J, with 8 bases in between. General study findings and limits: Observed TCR beta diversity per million T cells went down as age went up. This fall followed a roughly linear course with age. Naive CD4+ cells and diversity were both higher in long-lived donors than in aged donors.

Note on this clonotype: As yet, its antigen is unknown.

Researchers report isolating at least 7 million PBMCs per sample. With a J-beta primer mix and a sample-barcoded 5' primer, a second PCR ran about 7 to 12 cycles. Each cDNA molecule was tagged by a template-switch adaptor that had 12 random nucleotides. TCRdb analysed the 5' RACE reads with MiXCR anew, one entry per CDR3 protein. This sample has 650,000 to 700,000 distinct CDR3 sequences, with 40% to 65% found just once. This TCR was sampled from a woman aged 80 or older in good health. The rearrangement joins TRBV12-3 or TRBV12-4 to TRBJ2-7; a possible D gene is TRBD1 (6 bases). The sequenced material came from blood. The CDR3 DNA follows: TGTGCCAGCAGTAGGGACACCTCCTACGAGCAGTACTTC. It is translated as CASSRDTSYEQYF.